This T cell receptor beta chain appears in the sequencing data of a study of T cells after yellow fever vaccination. Study findings and constraints: Abundant clonotypes from the bulk population could contaminate FACS-sorted repertoires.

Using its own MiXCR run on the 5' RACE reads, TCRdb lists one record per CDR3 protein. The repertoire has roughly 330,000 distinct CDR3 sequences, under 5% of them found once; the top ten carry roughly 26%. CDR1 and CDR2 (germline): DFQATT, SNEGSKA (reference sequence). The CDR3 consists of 15 residues. J was trimmed by 5 bases and V by 5 bases; bases with no gene match: 15. For this clonotype: Antigen: not known.

Specimen: PBMCs, collected 5 days after the yellow fever booster vaccination. The chain carries TRBV20-1 and TRBJ2-7; 7 bases agree with TRBD1. The clonotype was recovered from a man in his late teens or twenties who received the YFV17D yellow fever vaccine. This CDR3 is CSAPAPGQRIHEQYV. In DNA form, the CDR3 reads TGCAGTGCTCCAGCCCCGGGACAGAGGATCCACGAGCAGTACGTC.